This T cell receptor (beta chain) was identified during a study of T cell responses to AZD1222 COVID-19 vaccine. The V and J ends lost 6 bases and 1 base respectively, with 10 bases between them. The length of the CDR3 is 14 residues. Germline CDR1 and CDR2: ENHRY and SYGVKD. With regard to this clone: The antigen remains undetermined.

Measured with immunoSEQ multiplex PCR; TCRdb has only the in-frame clones, and not every one. The repertoire consists of 150,000 or so clones, with approximately 94% occurring once and the leading ten covering 9.1%. Regarding the study as a whole: AZD1222 recipients seropositive at baseline numbered only six or seven. Spike-specific TCR repertoires showed rising breadth and depth after two AZD1222 doses. Vaccine-associated CD4 TCRs ranged over spike, dominating at 160-218 and 743-854.

The sample was peripheral blood, taken on day 0 of AZD1222 vaccination. V usage is TRBV10-3 and J usage is TRBJ1-5; D not resolved. The clonotype comes from an adult in good health. CDR3 region: CAIRDEASNQPQHF. CDR3 in DNA: TGTGCCATCAGGGATGAGGCGAGCAATCAGCCCCAGCATTTT.